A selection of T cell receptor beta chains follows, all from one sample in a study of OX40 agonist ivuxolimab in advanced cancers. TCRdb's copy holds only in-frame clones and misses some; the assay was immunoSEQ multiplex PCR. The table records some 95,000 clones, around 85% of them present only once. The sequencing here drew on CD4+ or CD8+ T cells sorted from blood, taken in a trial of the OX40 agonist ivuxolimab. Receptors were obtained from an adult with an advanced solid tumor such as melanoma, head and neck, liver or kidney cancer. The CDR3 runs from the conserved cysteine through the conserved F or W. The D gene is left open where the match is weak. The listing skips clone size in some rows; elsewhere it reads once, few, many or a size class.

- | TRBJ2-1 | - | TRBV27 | TGTGCCAGCAGTATCGGGACAACAGTGATCTTC | CASSIGTTVIF
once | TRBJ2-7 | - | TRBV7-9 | TGTGCCAGCAGCTTAGGCAGAGGTAGCGACGAGCAGTACTTC | CASSLGRGSDEQYF
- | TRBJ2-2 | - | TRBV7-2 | TGTGCCAGCAGCTTAGGGTTGATCGGGGAGCTGTTTTTT | CASSLGLIGELFF
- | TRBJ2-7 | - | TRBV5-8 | TGTGCCAGCAGCTTGTCAACCGGGCCAGCTGACACCTACGAGCAGTACTTC | CASSLSTGPADTYEQYF
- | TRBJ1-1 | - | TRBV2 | TGTGCCAGCACCCTAGGACAAGTTGAAGCTTTCTTT | CASTLGQVEAFF
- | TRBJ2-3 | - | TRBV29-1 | TGCAGCGTTGAACTAGCCGCAGATACGCAGTATTTT | CSVELAADTQYF
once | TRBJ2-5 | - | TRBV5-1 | TGCGCCAGCAGCTTGGCTGGCAGTCAAGAGACCCAGTACTTC | CASSLAGSQETQYF
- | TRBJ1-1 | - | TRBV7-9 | TGTGCCAGCAGCTTAGCGACGAGGGAAGCTTTCTTT | CASSLATREAFF
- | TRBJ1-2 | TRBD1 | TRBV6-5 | TGTGCCAGCAGCCCTACAGGGGCGGCTATCTATGGCTACACCTTC | CASSPTGAAIYGYTF
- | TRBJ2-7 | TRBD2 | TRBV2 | TGTGCCAGCCGTAGCGGGAGTGGGGCCTACGAGCAGTACTTC | CASRSGSGAYEQYF
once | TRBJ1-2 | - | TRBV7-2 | TGTGCCAGCAGCGAACGGGGGGCTGTTAGGGATGGCTACACCTTC | CASSERGAVRDGYTF
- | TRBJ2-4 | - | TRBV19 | TGTGCCAGTAGTATTAGCGGCTCAATAGCCAAAAACATTCAGTACTTC | CASSISGSIAKNIQYF
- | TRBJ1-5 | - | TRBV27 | TGTGCCAGCAGGATTCGGACATCTGCACCCGATCAGCCCCAGCATTTT | CASRIRTSAPDQPQHF
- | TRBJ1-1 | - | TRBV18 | TGTGCCAGCTCACCGTTGGAACACGCGAACACTGAAGCTTTCTTT | CASSPLEHANTEAFF
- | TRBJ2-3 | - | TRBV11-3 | TGTGCCAGCAGCTTGAGACGGGAAGGCACAGATACGCAGTATTTT | CASSLRREGTDTQYF
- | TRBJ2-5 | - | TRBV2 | TGTGCCAGCAGTGATCAGCCACAAGAGACCCAGTACTTC | CASSDQPQETQYF
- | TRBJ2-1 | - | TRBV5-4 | TGTGCCAGCAGCTTCCAGCGCCAGGACCACAATGAGCAGTTCTTC | CASSFQRQDHNEQFF
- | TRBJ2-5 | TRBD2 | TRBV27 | TGTGCCAGCAGTACGCTAGCGGGAGGCCGGGGGGAGACCCAGTACTTC | CASSTLAGGRGETQYF
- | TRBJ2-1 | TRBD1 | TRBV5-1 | TGCGCCAGCAGCTACCGGACAGGGGGCATCGATGAGCAGTTCTTC | CASSYRTGGIDEQFF
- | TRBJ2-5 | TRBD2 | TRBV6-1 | TGTGCCAGCAGTGTTCAGCGGGAGGCCTTCCAAGAGACCCAGTACTTC | CASSVQREAFQETQYF
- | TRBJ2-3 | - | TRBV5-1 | TGCGCCAGCAGCCAACAGGAAATCACAGATACGCAGTATTTT | CASSQQEITDTQYF
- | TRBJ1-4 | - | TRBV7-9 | TGTGCCAGCAGCCGAGCCGTTAATGAAAAACTGTTTTTT | CASSRAVNEKLFF
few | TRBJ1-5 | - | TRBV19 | TGTGCCAGTAGTAAGGATACGGAGCCCGGACAGCCCCAGCATTTT | CASSKDTEPGQPQHF
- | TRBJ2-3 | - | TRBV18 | TGTGCCAGCTCACCAAATGGTAGATCGAGCACAGATACGCAGTATTTT | CASSPNGRSSTDTQYF
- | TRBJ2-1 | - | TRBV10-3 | TGTGCCATCAGTGAACCGGGACCCCTAGGGGATGAGCAGTTCTTC | CAISEPGPLGDEQFF
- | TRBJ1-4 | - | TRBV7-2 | TGTGCCAGCAGCTTCAACAGGGCCGCTAATGAAAAACTGTTTTTT | CASSFNRAANEKLFF
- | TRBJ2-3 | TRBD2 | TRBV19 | TGTGCCAGTAGTACTAGCGGCATCACAGATACGCAGTATTTT | CASSTSGITDTQYF
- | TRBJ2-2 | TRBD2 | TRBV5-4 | TGTGCCAGCAGCCTGACTAGCGGGAGGGCCGAGACCGGGGAGCTGTTTTTT | CASSLTSGRAETGELFF
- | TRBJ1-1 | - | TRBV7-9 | TGTGCCAGCAGCTTCAGGGCAGCGAACACTGAAGCTTTCTTT | CASSFRAANTEAFF
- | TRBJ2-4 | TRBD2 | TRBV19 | TGTGCCAGTAGTCAGACGGGGGGAGCCAAAAACATTCAGTACTTC | CASSQTGGAKNIQYF
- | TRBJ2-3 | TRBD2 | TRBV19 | TGTGCCAGTAGTATCGGCGGGAGTAGGCCAGATACGCAGTATTTT | CASSIGGSRPDTQYF
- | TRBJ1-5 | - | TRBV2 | TGTGCCAGCAGTCCGTCCGCCAGAAATCAGCCCCAGCATTTT | CASSPSARNQPQHF
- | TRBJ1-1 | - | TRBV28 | TGTGCCAGCAGTCTCGGCGGGTTGGGCACTGAAGCTTTCTTT | CASSLGGLGTEAFF